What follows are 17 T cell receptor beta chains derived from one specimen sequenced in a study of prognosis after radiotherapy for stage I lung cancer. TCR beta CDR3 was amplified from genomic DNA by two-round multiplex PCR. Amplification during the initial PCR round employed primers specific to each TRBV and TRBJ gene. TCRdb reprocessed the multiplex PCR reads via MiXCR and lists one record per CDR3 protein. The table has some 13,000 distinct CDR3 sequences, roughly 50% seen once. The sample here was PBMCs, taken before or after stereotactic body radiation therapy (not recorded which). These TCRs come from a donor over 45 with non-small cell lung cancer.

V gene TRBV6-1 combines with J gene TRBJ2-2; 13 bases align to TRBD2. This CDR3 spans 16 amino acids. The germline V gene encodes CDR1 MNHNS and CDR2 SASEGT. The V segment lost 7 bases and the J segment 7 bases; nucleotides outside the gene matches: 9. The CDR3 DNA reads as TGTGCCAGCATACCCGGACTAGCGGGGGAGTTCGGGGAGCTGTTTTTT. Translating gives CASIPGLAGEFGELFF.

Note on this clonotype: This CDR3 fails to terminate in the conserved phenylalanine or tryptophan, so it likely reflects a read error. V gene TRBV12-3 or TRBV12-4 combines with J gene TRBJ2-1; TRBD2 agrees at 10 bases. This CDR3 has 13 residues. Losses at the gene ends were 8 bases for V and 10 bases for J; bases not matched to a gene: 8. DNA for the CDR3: TGTGCCAGCGGACTAGCGGTAACTAGAGAGCAGTTCCTC. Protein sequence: CASGLAVTREQFL.

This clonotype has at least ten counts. CDR3 in amino acids: CATSDFLGGTGELFF. The CDR3 DNA is TGTGCCACCAGTGATTTTTTAGGGGGAACCGGGGAGCTGTTTTTT. The genes are TRBV24-1 and TRBJ2-2, with TRBD1 as a possible D gene (6 bases). CDR1 and CDR2 (germline): KGHDR, SFDVKD. Between the trimmed V and J ends, which lost 1 base and 5 bases, there was a span of 10 bases. This CDR3 region has 15 residues.

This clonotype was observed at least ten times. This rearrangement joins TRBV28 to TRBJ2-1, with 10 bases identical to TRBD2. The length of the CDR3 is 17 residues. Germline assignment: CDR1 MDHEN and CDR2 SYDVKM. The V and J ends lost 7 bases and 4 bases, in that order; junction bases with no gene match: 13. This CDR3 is CASIPGRTSGLYNEQFF. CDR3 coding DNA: TGTGCCAGCATCCCAGGTCGGACTAGCGGTTTATACAATGAGCAGTTCTTC. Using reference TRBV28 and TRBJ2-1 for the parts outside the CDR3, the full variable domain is DVKVTQSSRYLVKRTGEKVFLECVQDMDHENMFWYRQDPGLGLRLIYFSYDVKMKEKGDIPEGYSVSREKKERFSLILESASTNQTSMYLCASIPGRTSGLYNEQFFGPGTRLTVL.

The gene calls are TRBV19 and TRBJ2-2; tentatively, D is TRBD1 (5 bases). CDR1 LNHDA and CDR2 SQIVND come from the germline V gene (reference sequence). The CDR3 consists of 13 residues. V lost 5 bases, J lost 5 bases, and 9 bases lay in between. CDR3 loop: CASSSGRTGELFF. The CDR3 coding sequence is TGTGCCAGTAGTTCAGGGCGGACCGGGGAGCTGTTTTTT.

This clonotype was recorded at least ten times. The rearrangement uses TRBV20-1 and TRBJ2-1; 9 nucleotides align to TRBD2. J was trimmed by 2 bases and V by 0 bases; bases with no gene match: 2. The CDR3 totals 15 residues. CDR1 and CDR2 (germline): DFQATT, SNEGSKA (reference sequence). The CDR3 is CSARDRLAAYNEQFF. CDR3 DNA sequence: TGCAGTGCTAGAGATCGACTAGCGGCCTACAATGAGCAGTTCTTC.

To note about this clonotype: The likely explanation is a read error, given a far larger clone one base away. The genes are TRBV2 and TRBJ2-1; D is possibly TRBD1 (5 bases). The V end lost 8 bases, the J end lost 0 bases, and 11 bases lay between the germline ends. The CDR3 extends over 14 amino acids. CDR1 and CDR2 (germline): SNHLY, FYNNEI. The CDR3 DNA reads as TGTGCCAGCTCCCGACAGAGCTCCTACAATGAGCAGTTCTTC. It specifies CASSRQSSYNEQFF.

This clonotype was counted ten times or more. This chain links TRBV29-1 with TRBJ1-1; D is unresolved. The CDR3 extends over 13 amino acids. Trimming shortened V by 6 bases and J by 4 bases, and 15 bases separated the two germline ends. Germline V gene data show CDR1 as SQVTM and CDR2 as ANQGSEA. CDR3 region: CSVILAEGTEAFF. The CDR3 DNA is TGCAGCGTCATACTTGCTGAGGGCACTGAAGCTTTCTTT.

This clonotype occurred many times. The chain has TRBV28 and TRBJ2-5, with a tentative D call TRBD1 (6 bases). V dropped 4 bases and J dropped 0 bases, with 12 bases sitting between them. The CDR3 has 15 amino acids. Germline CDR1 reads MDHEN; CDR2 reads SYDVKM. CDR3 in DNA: TGTGCCAGCAGTTCCCAGGACAGATACCAAGAGACCCAGTACTTC. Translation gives CASSSQDRYQETQYF.

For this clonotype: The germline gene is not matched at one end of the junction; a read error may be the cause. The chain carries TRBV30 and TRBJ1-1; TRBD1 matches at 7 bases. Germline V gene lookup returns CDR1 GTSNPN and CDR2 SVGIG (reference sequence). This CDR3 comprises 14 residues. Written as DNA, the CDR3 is TGTGCCTGGAGGCTAAAGGGGGCCTACACTGAAGCTTACTTT. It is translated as CAWRLKGAYTEAYF.

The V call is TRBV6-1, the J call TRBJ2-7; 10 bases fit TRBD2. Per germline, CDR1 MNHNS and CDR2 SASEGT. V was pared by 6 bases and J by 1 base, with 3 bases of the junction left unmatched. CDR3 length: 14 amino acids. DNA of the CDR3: TGTGCCAGCAGACGGACTAGCGGATCCTACGAGCAGTACTTC. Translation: CASRRTSGSYEQYF.

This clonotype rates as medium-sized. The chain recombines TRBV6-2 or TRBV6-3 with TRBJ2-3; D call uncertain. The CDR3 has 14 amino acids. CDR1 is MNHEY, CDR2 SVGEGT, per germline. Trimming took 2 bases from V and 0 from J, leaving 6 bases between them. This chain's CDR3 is CASSYGGSTDTQYF. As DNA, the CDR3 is TGTGCCAGCAGTTACGGCGGTAGCACAGATACGCAGTATTTT.

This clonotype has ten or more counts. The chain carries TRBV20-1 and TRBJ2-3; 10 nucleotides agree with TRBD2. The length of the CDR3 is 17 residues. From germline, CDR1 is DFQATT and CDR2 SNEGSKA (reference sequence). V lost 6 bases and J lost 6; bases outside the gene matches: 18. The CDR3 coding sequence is TGCAGTGCGTCCCCGGGGCTAGCGGGAGAGATTCGGGATACGCAGTATTTT. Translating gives CSASPGLAGEIRDTQYF.

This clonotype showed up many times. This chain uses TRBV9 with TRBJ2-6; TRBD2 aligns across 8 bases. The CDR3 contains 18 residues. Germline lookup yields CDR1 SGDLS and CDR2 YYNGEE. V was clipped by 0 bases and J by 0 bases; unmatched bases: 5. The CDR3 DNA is TGTGCCAGCAGCGTAGGAGGACTAGCAATCTCTGGGGCCAACGTCCTGACTTTC. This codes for CASSVGGLAISGANVLTF. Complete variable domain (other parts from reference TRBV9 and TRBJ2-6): DSGVTQTPKHLITATGQRVTLRCSPRSGDLSVYWYQQSLDQGLQFLIQYYNGEERAKGNILERFSAQQFPDLHSELNLSSLELGDSALYFCASSVGGLAISGANVLTFGAGSRLTVL.

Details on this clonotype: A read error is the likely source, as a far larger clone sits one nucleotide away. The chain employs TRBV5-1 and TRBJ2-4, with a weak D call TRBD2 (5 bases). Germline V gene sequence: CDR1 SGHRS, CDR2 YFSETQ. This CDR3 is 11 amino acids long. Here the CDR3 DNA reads TGCGCCAGCAGAGACGGGAATGAGAAGTTCTTC. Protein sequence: CASRDGNEKFF.

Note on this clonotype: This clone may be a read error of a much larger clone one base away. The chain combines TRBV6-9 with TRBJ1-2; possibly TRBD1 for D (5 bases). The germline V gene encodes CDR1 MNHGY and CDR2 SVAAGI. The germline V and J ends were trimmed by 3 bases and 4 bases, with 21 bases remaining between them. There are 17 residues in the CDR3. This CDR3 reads CASSYPGGGEGAYGYTF. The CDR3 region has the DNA TGTGCCAGCAGTTACCCCGGGGGGGGAGAGGGAGCCTATGGCTACACCTTC.

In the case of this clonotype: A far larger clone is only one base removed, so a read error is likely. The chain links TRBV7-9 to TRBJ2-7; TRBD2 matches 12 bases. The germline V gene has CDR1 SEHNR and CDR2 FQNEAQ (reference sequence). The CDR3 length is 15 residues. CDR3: CASSHLAGGAYDQYF. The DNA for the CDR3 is TGTGCCAGCAGCCATCTAGCGGGAGGGGCCTACGATCAGTACTTC.